The 5 T cell receptor beta chains presented below share a single source sample, sequenced in a study of tumor-infiltrating lymphocytes in primary liver carcinoma. Between about 17 and 34 mg of unsorted bulk tissue served as the source from which RNA and DNA were co-extracted. Constant-region priming of approximately 500 ng total RNA yielded TCR beta cDNA. Amplification in three nested multiplex PCR rounds with slightly modified ARM-PCR gave rise to TCR beta libraries. With TRBV1-TRBV30 forward primers and a C-beta reverse primer, the first two PCR rounds were run for 10 cycles each. TCRdb ran MiXCR on the multiplex PCR reads and lists one entry per CDR3 protein. The repertoire holds roughly 200,000 distinct CDR3 sequences, with around 85% as singletons. The sequenced material came from tumor tissue from primary liver carcinoma. These receptors all stem from a man aged 40-49 years with primary liver carcinoma and hepatitis B virus infection.

With respect to this clonotype: Without the conserved terminal phenylalanine or tryptophan, this CDR3 likely stems from a read error. The V gene is TRBV6-2 or TRBV6-3, the J gene TRBJ2-1; D gene uncertain. Germline CDR1 MNHEY, CDR2 SVGEGT. The CDR3 is 14 amino acids. The germline V and J ends were trimmed by 2 bases and 3 bases, with 8 bases remaining between them. The CDR3 loop reads CASSYSNYYNEQFI. The CDR3 region has the DNA TGTGCCAGCAGTTACAGCAACTACTACAATGAGCAGTTCATC.

A remark on this clonotype: The missing conserved phenylalanine or tryptophan at the end of this CDR3 makes a read error likely. The chain combines TRBV11-2 with TRBJ2-6, with D perhaps TRBD1 (7 bases). This CDR3 comprises 21 residues. With 5 bases removed from V and 0 bases from J, the gap between germline ends came to 26 bases. The germline CDR1 and CDR2 sequences are SGHAT and FQNNGV. The CDR3: CASSVGGNRGNSLSGANVLTL. CDR3 DNA sequence: TGTGCCAGCAGCGTGGGGGGAAACAGGGGCAATTCCCTCTCTGGGGCCAACGTCCTGACTTTA.

Points on this clonotype: Just one base apart from a much larger clone, this may be a read error. This chain joins TRBV2 and TRBJ2-5, with TRBD2 matching 9 bases. The CDR3 has 13 residues. In germline, CDR1 is SNHLY, CDR2 FYNNEI. Trimming cost V 7 bases and J 5 bases; bases outside gene matches: 5. The CDR3: CASTGTSMETQYF. CDR3 in DNA: TGTGCCAGCACCGGGACTAGCATGGAGACCCAGTACTTC.

CDR3 DNA: TGTGCCACCCGACAAGCGGGAGGTCACCGCACAGATACGCAGTATTTT. Its translation: CATRQAGGHRTDTQYF. The chain joins TRBV6-6 to TRBJ2-3; 9 bases align to TRBD2. Germline-derived CDR1 and CDR2 are MNHNY and SVGAGI (reference sequence). The CDR3 is made up of 16 amino acids. The J segment lost 1 base and the V segment lost 10 bases, leaving 12 bases of the junction unmatched.

On this clonotype itself: A much bigger clone sits one base away, suggesting this may be a read error. J is TRBJ2-7 and V is TRBV30; possibly TRBD2 for D (6 bases). The CDR3 spans 13 residues. Looked up from germline, CDR1 is GTSNPN and CDR2 is SVGIG (reference sequence). This chain's CDR3 is CAWREGGLYERYF. The DNA of the CDR3 is TGTGCCTGGAGGGAGGGCGGTCTCTACGAGCGGTACTTC.